This T cell receptor (beta chain) was sequenced in a study of blood T cell repertoires in COVID-19. Study background: Samples came from the United States, Italy and Spain, spanning acute and convalescent COVID-19.

Trimming pared 4 bases from V and 9 bases from J, leaving 10 bases between. The V gene's germline CDR1 is MGHRA and CDR2 YSYEKL. The CDR3 consists of 12 residues. As originally analysed: Quantification of nucleated cells was approximated via reference gene primer amplification. Libraries were prepared by immunoSEQ multiplex PCR; TCRdb keeps only in-frame clonotypes and omits some of them. Clone size and V and J calls were adopted from that table, with D and trimming inferred from the DNA. In the table there are about 200,000 clones, 85% to 90% of which are singletons. The sample consisted of peripheral blood. The V gene is TRBV4-1, the J gene TRBJ2-1; D possibly corresponds to TRBD2 (5 bases). The clonotype was recovered from a man aged 55 to 70 with acute or convalescent COVID-19. The CDR3 loop reads CASSPTRGEQFF. The CDR3 nucleotides read TGCGCCAGCAGCCCAACACGGGGTGAGCAGTTCTTC.